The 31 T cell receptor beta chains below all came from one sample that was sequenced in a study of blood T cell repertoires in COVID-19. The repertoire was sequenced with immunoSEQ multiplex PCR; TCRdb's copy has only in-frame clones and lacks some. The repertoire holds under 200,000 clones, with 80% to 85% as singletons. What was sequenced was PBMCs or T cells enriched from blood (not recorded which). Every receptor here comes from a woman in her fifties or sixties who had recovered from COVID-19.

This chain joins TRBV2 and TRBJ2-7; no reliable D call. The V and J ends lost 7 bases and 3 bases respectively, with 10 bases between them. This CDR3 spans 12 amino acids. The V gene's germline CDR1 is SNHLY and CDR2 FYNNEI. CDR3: CASNTAIYEQYF. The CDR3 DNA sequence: TGTGCCAGCAATACAGCTATCTACGAGCAGTACTTC.

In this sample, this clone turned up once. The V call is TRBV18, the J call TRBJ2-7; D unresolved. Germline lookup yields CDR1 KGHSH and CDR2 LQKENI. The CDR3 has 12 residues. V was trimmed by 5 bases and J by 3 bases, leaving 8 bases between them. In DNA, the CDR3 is TGTGCCAGCTCATCTTACATCTACGAGCAGTACTTC. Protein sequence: CASSSYIYEQYF. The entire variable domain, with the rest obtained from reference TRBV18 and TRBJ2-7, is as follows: NAGVMQNPRHLVRRRGQEARLRCSPMKGHSHVYWYRQLPEEGLKFMVYLQKENIIDESGMPKERFSAEFPKEGPSILRIQQVVRGDSAAYFCASSSYIYEQYFGPGTRLTVT.

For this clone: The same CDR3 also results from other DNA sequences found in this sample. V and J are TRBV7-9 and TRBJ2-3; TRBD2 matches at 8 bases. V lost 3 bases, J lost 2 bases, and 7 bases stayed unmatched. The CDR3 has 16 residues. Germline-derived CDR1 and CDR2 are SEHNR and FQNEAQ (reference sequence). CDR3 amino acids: CASSLGSGGVTDTQYF. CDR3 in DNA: TGTGCCAGCAGCTTGGGATCGGGGGGGGTCACAGATACGCAGTATTTT.

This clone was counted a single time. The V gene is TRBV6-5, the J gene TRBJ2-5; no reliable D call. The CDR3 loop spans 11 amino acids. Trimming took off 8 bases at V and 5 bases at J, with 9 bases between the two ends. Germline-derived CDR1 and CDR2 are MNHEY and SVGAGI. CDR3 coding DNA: TGTGCCAGCGTCCTAAAGGAGACCCAGTACTTC. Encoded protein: CASVLKETQYF.

The CDR3 coding sequence is TGCGCCAGCAGCCAAGAGCTTTTGAGAAATCAGCCCCAGCATTTT. Translated, it gives CASSQELLRNQPQHF. The chain couples TRBV4-3 to TRBJ1-5; D not resolved. The germline V gene encodes CDR1 LGHNA and CDR2 YSLEER. There are 15 residues in the CDR3. Trimming stripped 0 bases from V and 4 bases from J, with 10 bases between.

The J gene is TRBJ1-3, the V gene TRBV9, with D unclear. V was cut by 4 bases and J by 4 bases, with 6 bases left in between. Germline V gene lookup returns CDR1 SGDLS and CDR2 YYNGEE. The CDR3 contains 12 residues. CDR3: CASSPQGNTIYF. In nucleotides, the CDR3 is TGTGCCAGCAGCCCCCAGGGAAACACCATATATTTT. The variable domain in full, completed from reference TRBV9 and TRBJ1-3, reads DSGVTQTPKHLITATGQRVTLRCSPRSGDLSVYWYQQSLDQGLQFLIQYYNGEERAKGNILERFSAQQFPDLHSELNLSSLELGDSALYFCASSPQGNTIYFGEGSWLTVV.

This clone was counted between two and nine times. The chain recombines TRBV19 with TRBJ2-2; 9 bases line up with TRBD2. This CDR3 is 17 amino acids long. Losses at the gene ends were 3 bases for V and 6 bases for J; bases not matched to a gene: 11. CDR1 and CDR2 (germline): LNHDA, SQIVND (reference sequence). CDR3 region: CASSIPRLAGPPGELFF. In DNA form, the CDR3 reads TGTGCCAGTAGTATCCCCCGGCTAGCGGGACCTCCCGGGGAGCTGTTTTTT.

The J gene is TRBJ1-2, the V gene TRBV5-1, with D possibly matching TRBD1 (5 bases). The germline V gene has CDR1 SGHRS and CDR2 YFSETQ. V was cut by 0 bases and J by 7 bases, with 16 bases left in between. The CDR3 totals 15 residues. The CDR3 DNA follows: TGCGCCAGCAGCTTGGCCGAGGACACCGTCGGTGGCTACACCTTC. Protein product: CASSLAEDTVGGYTF.

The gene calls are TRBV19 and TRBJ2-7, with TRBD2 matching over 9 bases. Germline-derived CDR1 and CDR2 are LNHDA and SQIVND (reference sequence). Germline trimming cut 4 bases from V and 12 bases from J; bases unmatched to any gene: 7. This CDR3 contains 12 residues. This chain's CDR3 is CASSRLAGVPYF. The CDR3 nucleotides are TGTGCCAGTAGTAGATTAGCGGGAGTGCCGTACTTC.

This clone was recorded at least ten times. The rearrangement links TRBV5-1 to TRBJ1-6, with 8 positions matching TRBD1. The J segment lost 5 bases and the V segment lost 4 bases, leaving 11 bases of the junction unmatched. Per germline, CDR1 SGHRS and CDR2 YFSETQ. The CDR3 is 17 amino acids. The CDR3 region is CASSRTGMVAHNSPLHF. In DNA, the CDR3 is TGCGCCAGCAGCAGGACAGGGATGGTGGCTCATAATTCACCCCTCCACTTT.

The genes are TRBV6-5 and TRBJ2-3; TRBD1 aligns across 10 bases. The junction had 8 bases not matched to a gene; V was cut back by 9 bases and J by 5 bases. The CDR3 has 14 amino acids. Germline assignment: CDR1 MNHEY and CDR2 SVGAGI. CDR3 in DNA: TGTGCCAGTATGACAGGGGGCCCTGGAGATACGCAGTATTTT. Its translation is CASMTGGPGDTQYF.

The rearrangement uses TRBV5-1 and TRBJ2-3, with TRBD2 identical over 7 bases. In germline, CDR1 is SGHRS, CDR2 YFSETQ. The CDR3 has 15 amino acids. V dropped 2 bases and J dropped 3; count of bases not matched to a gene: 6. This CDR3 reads CASSLAGQGTDTQYF. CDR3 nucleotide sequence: TGCGCCAGCAGCTTAGCGGGGCAAGGAACAGATACGCAGTATTTT.

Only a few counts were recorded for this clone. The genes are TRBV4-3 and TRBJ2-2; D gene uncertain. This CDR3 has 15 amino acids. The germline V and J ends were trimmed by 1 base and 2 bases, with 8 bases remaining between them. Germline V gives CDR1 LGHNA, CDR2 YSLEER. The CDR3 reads CASSQGYSNTGELFF. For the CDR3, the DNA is TGCGCCAGCAGCCAAGGATACTCAAACACCGGGGAGCTGTTTTTT.

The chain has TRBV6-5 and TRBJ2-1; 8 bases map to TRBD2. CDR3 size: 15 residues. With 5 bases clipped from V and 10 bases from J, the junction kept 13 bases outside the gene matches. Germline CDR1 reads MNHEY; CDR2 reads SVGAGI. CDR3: CASSPRLATPREQFF. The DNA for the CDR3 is TGTGCCAGCAGTCCAAGACTAGCGACCCCTCGAGAGCAGTTCTTC.

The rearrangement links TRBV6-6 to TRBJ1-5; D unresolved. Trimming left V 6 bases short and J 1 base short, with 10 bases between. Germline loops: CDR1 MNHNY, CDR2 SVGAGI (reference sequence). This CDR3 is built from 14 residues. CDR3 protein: CASSLQASNQPQHF. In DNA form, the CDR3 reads TGTGCCAGCAGCTTGCAGGCCAGCAATCAGCCCCAGCATTTT.

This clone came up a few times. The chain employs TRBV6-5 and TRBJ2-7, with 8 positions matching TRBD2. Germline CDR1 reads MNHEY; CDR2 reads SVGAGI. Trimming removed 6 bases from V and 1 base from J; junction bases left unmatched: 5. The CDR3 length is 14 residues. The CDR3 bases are TGTGCCAGCAGCCCACTAGCGGAGTCCTACGAGCAGTACTTC. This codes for CASSPLAESYEQYF.

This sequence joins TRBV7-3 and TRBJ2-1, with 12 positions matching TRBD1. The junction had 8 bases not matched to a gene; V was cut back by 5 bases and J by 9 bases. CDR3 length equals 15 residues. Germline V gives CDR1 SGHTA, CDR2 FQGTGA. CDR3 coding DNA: TGTGCCAGCAGCCCCGGGACAGGGGGCTCGGGTGAGCAGTTCTTC. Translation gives CASSPGTGGSGEQFF.

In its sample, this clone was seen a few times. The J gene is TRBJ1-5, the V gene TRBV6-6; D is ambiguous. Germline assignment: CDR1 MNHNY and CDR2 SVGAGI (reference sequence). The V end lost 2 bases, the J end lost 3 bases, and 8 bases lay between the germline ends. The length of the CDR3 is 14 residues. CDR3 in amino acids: CASSYGGSNQPQHF. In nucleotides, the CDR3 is TGTGCCAGCAGTTACGGCGGTTCCAATCAGCCCCAGCATTTT.

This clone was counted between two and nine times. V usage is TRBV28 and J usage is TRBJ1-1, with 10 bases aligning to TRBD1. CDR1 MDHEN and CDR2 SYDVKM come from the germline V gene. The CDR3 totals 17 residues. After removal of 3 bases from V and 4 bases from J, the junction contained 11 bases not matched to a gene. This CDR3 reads CASSFWGDRGRGTEAFF. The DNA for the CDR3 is TGTGCCAGCAGTTTCTGGGGGGACAGGGGTCGGGGCACTGAAGCTTTCTTT.

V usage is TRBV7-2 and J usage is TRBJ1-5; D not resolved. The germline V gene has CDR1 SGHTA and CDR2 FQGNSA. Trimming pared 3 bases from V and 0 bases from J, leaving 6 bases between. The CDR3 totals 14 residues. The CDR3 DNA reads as TGTGCCAGCAGCTTCCAGGTTAGCAATCAGCCCCAGCATTTT. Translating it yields CASSFQVSNQPQHF. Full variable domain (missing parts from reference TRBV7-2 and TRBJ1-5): GAGVSQSPSNKVTEKGKDVELRCDPISGHTALYWYRQSLGQGLEFLIYFQGNSAPDKSGLPSDRFSAERTGGSVSTLTIQRTQQEDSAVYLCASSFQVSNQPQHFGDGTRLSIL.

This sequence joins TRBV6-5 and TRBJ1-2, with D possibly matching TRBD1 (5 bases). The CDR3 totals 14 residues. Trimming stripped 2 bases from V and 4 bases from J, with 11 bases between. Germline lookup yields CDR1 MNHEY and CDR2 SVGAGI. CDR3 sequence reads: CASSYGFGGYGYTF. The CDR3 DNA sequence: TGTGCCAGCAGTTACGGGTTCGGGGGCTATGGCTACACCTTC.

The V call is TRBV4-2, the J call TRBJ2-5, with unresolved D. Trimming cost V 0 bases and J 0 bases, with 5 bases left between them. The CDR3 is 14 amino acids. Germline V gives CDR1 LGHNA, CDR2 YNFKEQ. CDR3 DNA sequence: TGTGCCAGCAGCCAAGAGGAGTACCAAGAGACCCAGTACTTC. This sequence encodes CASSQEEYQETQYF.

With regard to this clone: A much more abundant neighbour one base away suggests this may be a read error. CDR3 in amino acids: CASSLTSGRGTGELFF. DNA for the CDR3: TGTGCCAGCAGCTTAACTAGCGGGAGAGGCACCGGGGAGCTGTTTTTT. V gene TRBV7-2 combines with J gene TRBJ2-2; TRBD2 agrees at 11 bases. This CDR3 is 16 amino acids long. Looked up from germline, CDR1 is SGHTA and CDR2 is FQGNSA. J lost 4 bases, V lost 2 bases, and 3 bases had no gene match.

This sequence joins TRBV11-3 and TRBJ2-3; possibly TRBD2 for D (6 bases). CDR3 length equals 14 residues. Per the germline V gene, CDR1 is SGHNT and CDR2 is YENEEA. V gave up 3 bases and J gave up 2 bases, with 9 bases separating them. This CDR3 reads CASSLGGYTDTQYF. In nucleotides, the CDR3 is TGTGCCAGCAGCTTGGGAGGTTACACAGATACGCAGTATTTT.

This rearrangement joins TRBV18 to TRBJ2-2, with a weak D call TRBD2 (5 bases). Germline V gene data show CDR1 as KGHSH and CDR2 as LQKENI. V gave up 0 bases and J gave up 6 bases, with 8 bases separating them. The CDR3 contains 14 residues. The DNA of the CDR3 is TGTGCCAGCTCACCACCGGCGGGCGCCGGGGAGCTGTTTTTT. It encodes CASSPPAGAGELFF.

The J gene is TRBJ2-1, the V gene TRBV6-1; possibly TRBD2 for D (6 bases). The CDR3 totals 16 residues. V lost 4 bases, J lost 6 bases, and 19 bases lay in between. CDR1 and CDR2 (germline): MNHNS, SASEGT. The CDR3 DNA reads TGTGCCAGCAGTGCCCCAACTAGCCACCGAGGCAATGAGCAGTTCTTC. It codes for CASSAPTSHRGNEQFF.

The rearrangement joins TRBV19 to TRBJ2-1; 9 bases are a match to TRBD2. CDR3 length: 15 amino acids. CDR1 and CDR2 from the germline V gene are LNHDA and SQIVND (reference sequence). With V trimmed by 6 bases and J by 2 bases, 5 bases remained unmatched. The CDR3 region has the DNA TGTGCCAGTAGCCCAGCGGGGGGTCCCTACAATGAGCAGTTCTTC. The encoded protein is CASSPAGGPYNEQFF.

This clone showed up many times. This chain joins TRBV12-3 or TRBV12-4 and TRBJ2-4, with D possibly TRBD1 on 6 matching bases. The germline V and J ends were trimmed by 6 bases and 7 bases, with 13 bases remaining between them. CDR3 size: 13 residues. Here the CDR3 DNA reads TGTGCCAGCAGACGCAGGGGAACGAACATTCAGTACTTC. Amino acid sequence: CASRRRGTNIQYF.

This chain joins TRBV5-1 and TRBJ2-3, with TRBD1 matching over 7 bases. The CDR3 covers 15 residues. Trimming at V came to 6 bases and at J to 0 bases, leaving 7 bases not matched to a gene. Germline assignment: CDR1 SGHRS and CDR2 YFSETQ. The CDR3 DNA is TGCGCCAGCACGCTGGGACAGAGAAGCACAGATACGCAGTATTTT. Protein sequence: CASTLGQRSTDTQYF.

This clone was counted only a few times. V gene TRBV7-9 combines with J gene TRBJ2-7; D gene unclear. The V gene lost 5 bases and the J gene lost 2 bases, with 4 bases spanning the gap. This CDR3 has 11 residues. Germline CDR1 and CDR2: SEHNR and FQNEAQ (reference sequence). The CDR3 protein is CASSATYEQYF. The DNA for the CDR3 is TGTGCCAGCAGCGCTACCTACGAGCAGTACTTC.

The CDR3 loop reads CASRLPGVEGYTF. CDR3 DNA: TGTGCCAGTAGACTTCCGGGGGTGGAAGGCTACACCTTC. V usage is TRBV19 and J usage is TRBJ1-2, with a possible D match to TRBD1 (5 bases). Trimming pared 6 bases from V and 8 bases from J, leaving 16 bases between. The CDR3 runs to 13 residues. The germline V gene has CDR1 LNHDA and CDR2 SQIVND (reference sequence).